This TCR beta chain was sequenced in a study of blood T cell repertoires in COVID-19. It was during active infection that Seattle patients were enrolled and then longitudinally followed. Only in-frame clones appear in the TCRdb table, and some are missing; sequencing was by immunoSEQ multiplex PCR. The repertoire holds around 190,000 clones, with roughly 84% as singletons. The CDR3 extends over 15 amino acids. Germline V gives CDR1 SGHTA, CDR2 FQGNSA. Trimming took 4 bases from V and 1 from J, leaving 12 bases between them. The rearrangement links TRBV7-2 to TRBJ2-3; D unclear. Input material: peripheral blood. This clonotype originated in a man aged 45-60 years with COVID-19, enrolled during active disease. The CDR3 here is CASSSYHSGTDTQYF. CDR3 in DNA: TGTGCCAGCAGCTCATACCACTCTGGCACAGATACGCAGTATTTT.